This TCR beta chain derives from a study of T cells in women clearing cervical HPV infection. Across the whole study: Case blood was drawn a median approximately five months after lesion detection. Study observations and caveats: CIN3+ cases had significantly higher TCR richness than controls; evenness did not differ.

The CDR3 has 15 residues. The germline gives CDR1 MNHNS, CDR2 SASEGT. Libraries were prepared by immunoSEQ multiplex PCR; TCRdb keeps only in-frame clonotypes and omits some of them. The sample spans under 30,000 clones; the ten largest clones claim approximately 6.3%. A word on this clone: What it binds is unknown. From the germline J gene comes the end of the CDR3, since the read stops 3 residues before it.

All donors had a single incident cervical HPV16 infection, not prevalent. Dot-blot hybridization genotyped cervical HPV amplified with MY09/MY11 PCR. Sequenced sample: blood buffy coat. The chain recombines TRBV6-1 with TRBJ2-3, with D perhaps TRBD1 (6 bases). The origin of this receptor is a woman between 18 and 75 years old with a cervical HPV16 infection that either progressed to CIN3+ or cleared (not recorded which). CDR3 bases read: TGTGCCAGCAGTGTGCTTCTTGGGGGCAATCAGCCG. Amino acid sequence: CASSVLLGGNQP. The whole CDR3 region reads CASSVLLGGNQPQYF.